These 21 T cell receptor beta chains were all obtained from the same sample, sequenced in a study of blood T cells in healthy people across ages. Using a J-beta primer mix together with a sample-barcoded 5' primer, a second PCR was run for roughly 6 to 12 cycles. Using its own MiXCR run on the 5' RACE reads, TCRdb lists one record per CDR3 protein. Of some 1.5 million distinct CDR3 sequences in the sample, 42% were seen once. Sequences were obtained from blood. The receptors here all came from a woman aged 18-29 years in good health.

This clonotype has a handful of counts. The rearrangement uses TRBV12-3 or TRBV12-4 and TRBJ1-5; D is undetermined. The germline V and J ends were trimmed by 3 bases and 0 bases, with 9 bases remaining between them. There are 15 residues in the CDR3. CDR3 sequence: CASSLSPTSNQPQHF. The CDR3 nucleotides are TGTGCCAGCAGTTTGTCCCCGACTAGCAATCAGCCCCAGCATTTT.

V is TRBV29-1 and J is TRBJ2-5, with 13 nucleotides matching TRBD2. Per germline, CDR1 SQVTM and CDR2 ANQGSEA. CDR3 length: 18 amino acids. J lost 5 bases, V lost 5 bases, and 17 bases had no gene match. The DNA for the CDR3 is TGCAGCGTTACCTGGCGGGAAGGACTAGCGGGGGTTGGGGAGACCCAGTACTTC. This sequence encodes CSVTWREGLAGVGETQYF.

The rearrangement uses TRBV12-3 or TRBV12-4 and TRBJ2-5; D is uncertain. Trimming cost V 5 bases and J 0 bases, with 4 bases left between them. This CDR3 has 12 residues. CDR3 residues: CASSHDQETQYF. CDR3 coding DNA: TGTGCCAGCAGTCACGACCAAGAGACCCAGTACTTC.

The CDR3 DNA follows: TGCAGCGCCGCAGGGACAGGGCCGTATGAAAAACTGTTTTTT. It translates to CSAAGTGPYEKLFF. This chain joins TRBV29-1 and TRBJ1-4, with 9 bases that match TRBD1. With 7 bases clipped from V and 6 bases from J, the junction kept 9 bases outside the gene matches. Germline CDR1 reads SQVTM; CDR2 reads ANQGSEA. The CDR3 sequence is 14 residues long.

J is TRBJ2-3 and V is TRBV20-1; D gene unclear. The CDR3 runs to 14 residues. The germline V gene has CDR1 DFQATT and CDR2 SNEGSKA (reference sequence). V was shortened by 1 base and J by 0 bases, with 8 bases between the two germline ends. DNA for the CDR3: TGCAGTGCTAGAGTTCCAGCTAGCACAGATACGCAGTATTTT. Amino acid sequence: CSARVPASTDTQYF.

The rearrangement uses TRBV9 and TRBJ2-5, with 8 bases matching TRBD2. The J call may be faulty, since TRBJ2-7 better matches the DNA end. Germline CDR1 SGDLS, CDR2 YYNGEE. This CDR3 is 14 amino acids long. The CDR3 region is CASSGSAGGIEQYF. CDR3 coding DNA: TGTGCCAGCAGCGGATCCGCGGGAGGTATCGAGCAGTACTTC.

V is TRBV12-3 or TRBV12-4 and J is TRBJ2-1; unclear D gene. This CDR3 has 16 residues. Trimming removed 1 base from V and 4 bases from J, with 14 bases in between. The CDR3 DNA reads as TGTGCCAGCAGTTTAGATGGTCTAGGGTCGTACAATGAGCAGTTCTTC. Protein sequence: CASSLDGLGSYNEQFF.

This chain joins TRBV27 and TRBJ2-5; a weak D match, TRBD1 (6 bases). The J call may be faulty, since TRBJ2-7 better matches the DNA end. Germline V lookup: CDR1 MNHEY, CDR2 SMNVEV (reference sequence). The CDR3 spans 13 residues. CDR3 coding DNA: TGTGCCAGCAGTTTCACCAGGGGTGACGAGCAGTACTTC. Amino acid sequence: CASSFTRGDEQYF.

Comment on this clonotype: One end of the junction varies from germline; a read error may be responsible. V usage is TRBV18 and J usage is TRBJ2-3; D uncertain. Germline-derived CDR1 and CDR2 are KGHSH and LQKENI. The CDR3 loop spans 15 amino acids. CDR3 sequence reads: CASSRRSPSTDTQYF. The CDR3 DNA reads TGTGCCAGCTCACGTCGGAGCCCCAGCACGGATACGCAGTATTTT.

This rearrangement joins TRBV12-3 or TRBV12-4 to TRBJ2-5; TRBD2 might be the D (6 bases). Trimming left V 4 bases short and J 3 bases short, with 18 bases between. This CDR3 has 16 amino acids. In DNA, the CDR3 is TGTGCCAGCAGTTCCAGTAGCGGAGTTGGGGAAGAGACCCAGTACTTC. Translated: CASSSSSGVGEETQYF.

There are a few counts of this clonotype. Compared with germline, one end of the junction differs, possibly owing to a read error. The chain employs TRBV5-1 and TRBJ1-1; D call uncertain. Germline V gene sequence: CDR1 SGHRS, CDR2 YFSETQ. The length of the CDR3 is 14 residues. The CDR3 region has the DNA TGTGCCAGCAGCTTAGCAGGAGGTGACACTGAAGCTTTCTTT. Translation: CASSLAGGDTEAFF.

The chain links TRBV5-1 to TRBJ2-3, with D uncertain. Germline CDR1 SGHRS, CDR2 YFSETQ. The CDR3 covers 14 residues. Trimming removed 1 base from V and 6 bases from J, with 12 bases in between. The CDR3 DNA reads TGCGCCAGCAGCTTGTCGCAGTCCCTTGATACGCAGTATTTT. This encodes CASSLSQSLDTQYF.

The J gene is TRBJ2-7, the V gene TRBV20-1; D possibly corresponds to TRBD1 (8 bases). CDR1 and CDR2 (germline): DFQATT, SNEGSKA (reference sequence). V was cut by 6 bases and J by 4 bases, with 16 bases left in between. This CDR3 contains 13 residues. CDR3 sequence: CSAHGQGGYEQYF. The CDR3, as DNA: TGCAGTGCCCACGGACAGGGAGGGTACGAGCAGTACTTC.

The rearrangement links TRBV15 to TRBJ1-2; D call uncertain. Trimming cost V 0 bases and J 2 bases, with 10 bases left between them. CDR1 LNHNV and CDR2 YYDKDF come from the germline V gene (reference sequence). The CDR3 sequence is 15 residues long. This chain's CDR3 is CATSRDLSANYGYTF. The CDR3 coding sequence is TGTGCCACCAGCAGAGATTTGTCAGCAAACTATGGCTACACCTTC. Together with reference TRBV15 and TRBJ1-2, the CDR3 gives the full variable domain: DAMVIQNPRYQVTQFGKPVTLSCSQTLNHNVMYWYQQKSSQAPKLLFHYYDKDFNNEADTPDNFQSRRPNTSFCFLDIRSPGLGDTAMYLCATSRDLSANYGYTFGSGTRLTVV.

The count of this clonotype is one. The genes are TRBV4-1 and TRBJ1-1; maybe TRBD1 (5 bases). The germline V gene has CDR1 MGHRA and CDR2 YSYEKL. Trimming shortened V by 3 bases and J by 0 bases, and 14 bases separated the two germline ends. The CDR3 length is 16 residues. CDR3 region: CASSHDSRGLNTEAFF. CDR3 nucleotide sequence: TGCGCCAGCAGCCACGACTCCCGGGGGTTGAACACTGAAGCTTTCTTT.

The V gene is TRBV28, the J gene TRBJ2-5; 7 bases map to TRBD1. Gene TRBJ2-7 matches the end of the DNA better, so the J call may be wrong. The V gene's germline CDR1 is MDHEN and CDR2 SYDVKM. This CDR3 region has 15 residues. This CDR3 is CASSSLPDRADEQYF. The CDR3 DNA reads as TGTGCCAGCAGTTCGCTGCCCGACAGGGCGGACGAGCAGTACTTC.

On this clonotype: Given a much more abundant clone one base away, this may be a read error. V gene TRBV6-5 combines with J gene TRBJ2-5, with D possibly TRBD1 on 5 matching bases. The better agreement between TRBJ2-7 and the DNA end casts doubt on the J call. The length of the CDR3 is 13 residues. The germline gives CDR1 MNHEY, CDR2 SVGAGI. Here the CDR3 reads CASSYSDSCEQYF. In DNA form, the CDR3 reads TGTGCCAGCAGTTACTCCGACAGCTGCGAGCAGTACTTC.

On this clonotype itself: Relative to the germline gene, one junction end is altered; a read error may explain this. The chain is built from TRBV7-2 and TRBJ1-2, with D perhaps matching TRBD1 (5 bases). Germline V gene lookup returns CDR1 SGHTA and CDR2 FQGNSA. There are 16 residues in the CDR3. The CDR3 nucleotides read TGTGCAAGCAGCCGGTTGGGCAGGGTACATAACTATGGCTACACCTTC. This encodes CASSRLGRVHNYGYTF. Variable domain in full (rest from reference TRBV7-2 and TRBJ1-2): GAGVSQSPSNKVTEKGKDVELRCDPISGHTALYWYRQSLGQGLEFLIYFQGNSAPDKSGLPSDRFSAERTGGSVSTLTIQRTQQEDSAVYLCASSRLGRVHNYGYTFGSGTRLTVV.

The chain couples TRBV27 to TRBJ2-3; the D gene could be TRBD1 or TRBD2 (6 bases each). CDR1 and CDR2 from the germline V gene are MNHEY and SMNVEV (reference sequence). Trimming shortened V by 2 bases and J by 2 bases, and 11 bases separated the two germline ends. The CDR3 is made up of 15 amino acids. CDR3 nucleotide sequence: TGTGCCAGCAGTTTACTGGGGGGACACACAGATACGCAGTATTTT. As protein: CASSLLGGHTDTQYF.

This clonotype was picked up a small number of times. The rearrangement uses TRBV7-9 and TRBJ2-1; 10 nucleotides agree with TRBD2. Germline CDR1 reads SEHNR; CDR2 reads FQNEAQ (reference sequence). CDR3 length: 19 amino acids. V gave up 6 bases and J gave up 0 bases; unmatched junction bases: 14. CDR3 sequence (DNA): TGTGCCAGCAGGGCCGGACTAGCGGAGAAGGTGGGCTCCTACAATGAGCAGTTCTTC. Protein: CASRAGLAEKVGSYNEQFF.

This clonotype was seen only a few times. This chain joins TRBV4-2 and TRBJ2-3, with 8 positions matching TRBD2. V dropped 5 bases and J dropped 0; count of bases not matched to a gene: 7. Germline V CDR1 and CDR2: LGHNA, YNFKEQ. The CDR3 is 16 amino acids. The CDR3 region has the DNA TGTGCCAGCAGCACGATGAGCGGGAGTAGCACAGATACGCAGTATTTT. Protein sequence: CASSTMSGSSTDTQYF.